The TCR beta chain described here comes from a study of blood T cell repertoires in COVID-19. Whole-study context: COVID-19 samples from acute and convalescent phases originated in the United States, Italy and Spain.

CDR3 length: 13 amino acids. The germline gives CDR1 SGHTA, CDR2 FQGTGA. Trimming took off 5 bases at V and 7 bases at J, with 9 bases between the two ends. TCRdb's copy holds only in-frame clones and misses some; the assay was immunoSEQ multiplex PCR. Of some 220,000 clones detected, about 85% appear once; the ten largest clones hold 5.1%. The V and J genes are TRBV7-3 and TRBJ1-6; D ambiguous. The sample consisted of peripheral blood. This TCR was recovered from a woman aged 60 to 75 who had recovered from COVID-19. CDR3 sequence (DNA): TGTGCCAGCAGCCCCACGGGGAATTCACCCCTCCACTTT. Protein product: CASSPTGNSPLHF.